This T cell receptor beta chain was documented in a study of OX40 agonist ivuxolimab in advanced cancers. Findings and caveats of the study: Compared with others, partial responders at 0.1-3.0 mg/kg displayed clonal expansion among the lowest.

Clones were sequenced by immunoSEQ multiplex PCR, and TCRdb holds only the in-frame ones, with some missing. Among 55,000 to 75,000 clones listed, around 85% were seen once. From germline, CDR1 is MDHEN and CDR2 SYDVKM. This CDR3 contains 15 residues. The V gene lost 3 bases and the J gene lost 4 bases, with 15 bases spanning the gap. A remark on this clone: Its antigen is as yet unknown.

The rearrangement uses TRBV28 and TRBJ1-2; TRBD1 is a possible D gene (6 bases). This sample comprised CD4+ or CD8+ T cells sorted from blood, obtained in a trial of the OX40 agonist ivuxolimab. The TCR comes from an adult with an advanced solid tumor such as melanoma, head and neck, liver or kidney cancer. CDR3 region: CASSFLLGQSYGYTF. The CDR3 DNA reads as TGTGCCAGCAGTTTTCTACTCGGACAGAGCTATGGCTACACCTTC.